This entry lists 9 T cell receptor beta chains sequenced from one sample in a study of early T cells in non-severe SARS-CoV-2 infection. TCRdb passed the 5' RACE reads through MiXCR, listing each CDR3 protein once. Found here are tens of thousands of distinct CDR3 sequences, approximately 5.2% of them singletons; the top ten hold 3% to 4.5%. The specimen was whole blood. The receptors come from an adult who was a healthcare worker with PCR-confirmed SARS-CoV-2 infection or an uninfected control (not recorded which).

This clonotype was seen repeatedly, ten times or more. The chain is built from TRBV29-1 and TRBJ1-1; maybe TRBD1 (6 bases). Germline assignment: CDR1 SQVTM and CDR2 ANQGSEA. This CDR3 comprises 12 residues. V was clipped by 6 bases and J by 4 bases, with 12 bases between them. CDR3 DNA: TGCAGCGTATCGGACAGATTCACTGAAGCTTTCTTT. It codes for CSVSDRFTEAFF.

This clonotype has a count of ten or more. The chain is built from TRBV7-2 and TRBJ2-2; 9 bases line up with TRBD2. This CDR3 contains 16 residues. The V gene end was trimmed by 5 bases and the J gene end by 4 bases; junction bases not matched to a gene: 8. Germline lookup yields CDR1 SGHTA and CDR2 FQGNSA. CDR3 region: CASSPPAGGITGELFF. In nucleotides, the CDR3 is TGTGCCAGCAGCCCACCCGCGGGGGGGATCACCGGGGAGCTGTTTTTT. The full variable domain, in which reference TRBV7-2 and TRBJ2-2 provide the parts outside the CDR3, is GAGVSQSPSNKVTEKGKDVELRCDPISGHTALYWYRQSLGQGLEFLIYFQGNSAPDKSGLPSDRFSAERTGGSVSTLTIQRTQQEDSAVYLCASSPPAGGITGELFFGEGSRLTVL.

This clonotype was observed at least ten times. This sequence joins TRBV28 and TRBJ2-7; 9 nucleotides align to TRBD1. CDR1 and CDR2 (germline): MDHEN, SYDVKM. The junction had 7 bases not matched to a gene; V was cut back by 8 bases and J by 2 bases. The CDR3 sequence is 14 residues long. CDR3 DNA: TGTGCCAGCCATAGGGACAGGGTCCCCTACGAGCAGTACTTC. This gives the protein CASHRDRVPYEQYF.

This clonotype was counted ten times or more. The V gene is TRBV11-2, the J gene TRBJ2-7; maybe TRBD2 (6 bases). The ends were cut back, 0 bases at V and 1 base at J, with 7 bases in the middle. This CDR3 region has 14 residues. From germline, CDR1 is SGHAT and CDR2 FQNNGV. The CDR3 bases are TGTGCCAGCAGCTTAGAGCGGGGTTCCTACGAGCAGTACTTC. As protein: CASSLERGSYEQYF.

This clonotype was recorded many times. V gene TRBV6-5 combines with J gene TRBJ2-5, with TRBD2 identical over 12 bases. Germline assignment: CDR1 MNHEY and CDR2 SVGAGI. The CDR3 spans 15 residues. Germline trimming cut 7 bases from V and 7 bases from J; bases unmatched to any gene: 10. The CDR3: CASTLLAGGPGTQYF. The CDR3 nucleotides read TGTGCCAGCACCCTACTAGCGGGAGGCCCAGGGACCCAGTACTTC.

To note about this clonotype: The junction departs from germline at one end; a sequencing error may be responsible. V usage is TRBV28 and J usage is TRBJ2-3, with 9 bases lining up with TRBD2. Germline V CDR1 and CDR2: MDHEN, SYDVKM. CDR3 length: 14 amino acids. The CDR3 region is CVSGAGGITDTQYF. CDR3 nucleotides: TGTGTCAGCGGGGCGGGAGGGATCACAGATACGCAGTATTTT.

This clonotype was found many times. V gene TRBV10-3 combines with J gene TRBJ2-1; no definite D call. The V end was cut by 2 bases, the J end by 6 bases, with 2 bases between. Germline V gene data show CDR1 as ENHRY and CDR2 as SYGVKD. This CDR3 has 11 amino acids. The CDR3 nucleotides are TGTGCCATCAGTGAGGGCAATGAGCAGTTCTTC. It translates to CAISEGNEQFF.

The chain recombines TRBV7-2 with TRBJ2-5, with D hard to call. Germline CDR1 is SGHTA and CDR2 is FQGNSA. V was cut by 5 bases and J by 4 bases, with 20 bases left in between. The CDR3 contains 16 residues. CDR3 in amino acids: CASSTTGASPRETQYF. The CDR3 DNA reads TGTGCCAGCAGCACCACCGGAGCATCTCCCCGAGAGACCCAGTACTTC.

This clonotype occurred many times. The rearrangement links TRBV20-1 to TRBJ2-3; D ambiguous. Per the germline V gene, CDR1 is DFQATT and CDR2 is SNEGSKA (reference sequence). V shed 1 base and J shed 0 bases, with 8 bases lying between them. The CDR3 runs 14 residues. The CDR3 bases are TGCAGTGCTAGAGTGCAGCCAAGCACAGATACGCAGTATTTT. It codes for CSARVQPSTDTQYF.